These T cell receptor beta chains were read from a single sample in a study of T cell repertoires in cytomegalovirus infection. From the reads, TCRdb called clonotypes with MiXCR, one entry per CDR3 protein. The sample has over 200,000 distinct CDR3 sequences, roughly 15% seen once. Material: PBMCs. The origin of the receptors is a human donor in good health (CMV status not recorded). Some clones in this sample may be carry-over from other donors' samples. CDR3s include the opening cysteine and the closing phenylalanine or tryptophan.

J gene	V gene	CDR3 protein
TRBJ1-5	TRBV28	CASSPRDRGGPQHF
TRBJ2-7	TRBV7-2	CASSPVDYYEQYF
TRBJ2-7	TRBV7-2	CASSLDGTRGPYEQYF
TRBJ1-3	TRBV18	CASSPSRKENTIYF
TRBJ2-7	TRBV7-2	CASSLEGPPGYEQYF
TRBJ2-2	TRBV6-2/TRBV6-3	CASSYRLTNTGELFF
TRBJ1-1	TRBV28	CASSDRGDEAFF
TRBJ2-1	TRBV20-1	CSAGPRLFSDEQFF
TRBJ2-2	TRBV29-1	CSVAGQFHTGELFF
TRBJ2-1	TRBV20-1	CSASRFSASYNEQFF
TRBJ1-1	TRBV28	CASSLDRQNTEAFF
TRBJ2-7	TRBV7-9	CASSWPGQGSYEQYF
TRBJ1-6	TRBV28	CASSLITGSYGNSPLHF
TRBJ2-1	TRBV9	CASSAGSPVYNEQFF
TRBJ1-6	TRBV5-4	CASSLWGQGDSPLHF
TRBJ2-7	TRBV12-5	CASGLGTGSYEQYF
TRBJ2-7	TRBV6-1	CASSVQQYYEQYF
TRBJ2-3	TRBV7-2	CASSLVAGVTGYTDTQYF
TRBJ2-1	TRBV29-1	CSVEGTSESLNEQFF
TRBJ2-6	TRBV7-2	CASSRLGRGANVLTF
TRBJ2-2	TRBV11-2	CASSFQVFPTGELFF
TRBJ2-3	TRBV6-5	CASSYRGLAGAHTDTQYF
TRBJ1-5	TRBV19	CASSIFDSYSNQPQHF
TRBJ2-5	TRBV28	CASQQGQETQYF
TRBJ2-1	TRBV6-1	CASRQTGGGGQFF